This T cell receptor (beta chain) appears in the sequencing data of a study of cytomegalovirus exposure and HLA in healthy donors. The PCR contained 60 Vbeta and 13 Jbeta primers. Sequencing used immunoSEQ multiplex PCR; TCRdb keeps in-frame clones, though not all of them. The repertoire holds over 150,000 clones, with about 82% as singletons. The V gene end was trimmed by 1 base and the J gene end by 2 bases; junction bases not matched to a gene: 1. CDR3 size: 16 residues. Germline V gives CDR1 LGHNA, CDR2 YSLEER. This TCR came from a male donor in good health and CMV-seronegative. This chain uses TRBV4-3 with TRBJ2-2; 10 nucleotides agree with TRBD2. Source material: PBMCs. In DNA form, the CDR3 reads TGCGCCAGCAGCCAAGTAGCGGGGGGAAACACCGGGGAGCTGTTTTTT. This sequence encodes CASSQVAGGNTGELFF.